The 21 T cell receptor beta chains below all came from one sample that was sequenced in a study of blood T cell repertoires in COVID-19. Method: immunoSEQ multiplex PCR; TCRdb's copy keeps in-frame clones and lacks some. This sample has just over 650,000 clones, with 90% found just once. Sequencing used peripheral blood. The receptors derive from a woman younger than 35 with acute or convalescent COVID-19.

The rearrangement uses TRBV6-2 or TRBV6-3 and TRBJ2-7; D remains unclear. Germline V gene lookup returns CDR1 MNHEY and CDR2 SVGEGT. The CDR3 spans 11 residues. Trimming removed 6 bases from V and 3 bases from J, with 6 bases in between. This chain's CDR3 is CASSTSYEQYF. The CDR3 nucleotides read TGTGCCAGCAGCACCAGCTACGAGCAGTACTTC.

The chain joins TRBV27 to TRBJ1-1; no reliable D call. The V end lost 7 bases, the J end lost 4 bases, and 22 bases lay between the germline ends. This CDR3 region has 16 residues. Germline loops: CDR1 MNHEY, CDR2 SMNVEV (reference sequence). The CDR3 DNA reads TGTGCCAGCAATCGGAAAAACCTTCGGGTGGGCACTGAAGCTTTCTTT. Its translation: CASNRKNLRVGTEAFF.

This chain uses TRBV7-2 with TRBJ1-1; a weak D match, TRBD1 (6 bases). Trimming left V 5 bases short and J 1 base short, with 8 bases between. The CDR3 is made up of 13 amino acids. Germline CDR1 SGHTA, CDR2 FQGNSA. The CDR3 reads CASSKQGNTEAFF. The CDR3 bases are TGTGCCAGCAGCAAACAGGGGAACACTGAAGCTTTCTTT.

The chain has TRBV25-1 and TRBJ1-6; D remains unclear. Per germline, CDR1 MGHDK and CDR2 SYGVNS. The CDR3 runs 15 residues. V was cut by 6 bases and J by 7 bases, with 16 bases left in between. CDR3 sequence (DNA): TGTGCCAGCAGGGGCTCTCGGAGGGAAAATTCACCCCTCCACTTT. Translated, it gives CASRGSRRENSPLHF.

This clone was observed a single time. The rearrangement links TRBV13 to TRBJ2-1, with D hard to call. This CDR3 has 13 residues. Per the germline V gene, CDR1 is PRHDT and CDR2 is FYEKMQ (reference sequence). The V gene lost 8 bases and the J gene lost 2 bases, with 10 bases spanning the gap. The CDR3 is CASFTATYNEQFF. CDR3 coding DNA: TGTGCCAGCTTCACAGCCACCTACAATGAGCAGTTCTTC.

The chain has TRBV6-5 and TRBJ1-2, with a tentative D call TRBD1 (5 bases). Germline CDR1 MNHEY, CDR2 SVGAGI. The CDR3 runs 11 residues. Trimming removed 2 bases from V and 13 bases from J, with 11 bases in between. The CDR3 protein is CASSYGGAGTF. The CDR3 DNA reads as TGTGCCAGCAGTTACGGAGGGGCGGGCACCTTC.

The V gene is TRBV29-1, the J gene TRBJ1-1, with a weak D call TRBD1 (5 bases). Per the germline V gene, CDR1 is SQVTM and CDR2 is ANQGSEA. This CDR3 spans 15 amino acids. With 1 base removed from V and 6 bases from J, the gap between germline ends came to 18 bases. The CDR3, as DNA: TGCAGCGTTGAAGGTTGGAGGGACGGACGGGCTGAAGCTTTCTTT. Encoded protein: CSVEGWRDGRAEAFF.

V gene TRBV12-3 or TRBV12-4 combines with J gene TRBJ1-1; no clear D. The CDR3 loop spans 12 amino acids. Trimming removed 6 bases from V and 8 bases from J, with 13 bases in between. Here the CDR3 reads CASSTALKEAFF. The DNA for the CDR3 is TGTGCCAGCAGCACAGCCCTCAAAGAAGCTTTCTTT.

The gene calls are TRBV5-1 and TRBJ1-3, with TRBD1 identical over 7 bases. Germline V gives CDR1 SGHRS, CDR2 YFSETQ. V trimming: 4 bases; J trimming: 0 bases; junction bases outside the gene matches: 13. This CDR3 region has 18 residues. The CDR3 reads CASSKNRQGDPSGNTIYF. CDR3 sequence (DNA): TGCGCCAGCAGCAAGAACCGACAGGGAGACCCCTCTGGAAACACCATATATTTT.

This chain uses TRBV6-5 with TRBJ1-5, with 7 positions matching TRBD1. CDR1 and CDR2 (germline): MNHEY, SVGAGI. The J segment lost 6 bases and the V segment lost 5 bases, leaving 10 bases of the junction unmatched. This CDR3 contains 15 residues. The CDR3 here is CASSRTGRDRQPQHF. The CDR3 nucleotides are TGTGCCAGCAGTCGGACAGGAAGGGACCGTCAGCCCCAGCATTTT.

The chain uses TRBV4-1 and TRBJ2-5, with 12 bases identical to TRBD2. From germline, CDR1 is MGHRA and CDR2 YSYEKL. Trimming at V came to 1 base and at J to 4 bases, leaving 10 bases not matched to a gene. The CDR3 covers 18 residues. The CDR3 protein is CASSQVAPLTSGGETQYF. DNA for the CDR3: TGCGCCAGCAGCCAAGTGGCGCCCCTGACTAGCGGGGGAGAGACCCAGTACTTC.

The V call is TRBV5-8, the J call TRBJ2-1, with 9 bases identical to TRBD2. The V gene's germline CDR1 is SGHTS and CDR2 YDEGEE. Losses at the gene ends were 4 bases for V and 4 bases for J; bases not matched to a gene: 6. The CDR3 is made up of 15 amino acids. The CDR3 DNA reads as TGTGCCAGCAGCCAGGGACTAGCTTCTTACAATGAGCAGTTCTTC. This gives the protein CASSQGLASYNEQFF.

The J gene is TRBJ1-6, the V gene TRBV9; a weak D match, TRBD1 (5 bases). The CDR3 runs 16 residues. CDR1 is SGDLS and CDR2 is YYNGEE in the germline V gene. Trimming took 3 bases from V and 7 from J, leaving 17 bases between them. DNA for the CDR3: TGTGCCAGCAGCGCATCATACCCGGCAGGGAATTCACCCCTCCACTTT. Its translation is CASSASYPAGNSPLHF.

There are a few counts of this clone. The chain joins TRBV19 to TRBJ1-1; maybe TRBD1 (5 bases). The CDR3 runs 14 residues. V dropped 7 bases and J dropped 6 bases, with 18 bases sitting between them. Per germline, CDR1 LNHDA and CDR2 SQIVND (reference sequence). The CDR3 sequence is CASNPAGFGAEAFF. The CDR3 DNA follows: TGTGCCAGTAACCCCGCAGGGTTCGGCGCTGAAGCTTTCTTT.

The chain joins TRBV24-1 to TRBJ1-5, with 11 bases that match TRBD1. With 5 bases clipped from V and 0 bases from J, the junction kept 11 bases outside the gene matches. The CDR3 contains 19 residues. Germline V gene data show CDR1 as KGHDR and CDR2 as SFDVKD. The CDR3 loop is CATSGKDRGLNLSNQPQHF. CDR3 bases: TGTGCCACCAGTGGCAAGGACAGGGGGCTAAACCTTAGCAATCAGCCCCAGCATTTT.

The chain has TRBV3-1 (or the pseudogene TRBV3-2) and TRBJ1-2, with 7 nucleotides matching TRBD1. V was clipped by 4 bases and J by 3 bases; unmatched bases: 8. This CDR3 spans 15 amino acids. The germline gives CDR1 LGHDT, CDR2 YNNKEL (reference sequence). This chain's CDR3 is CASSRTGRRDYGYTF. CDR3 in DNA: TGTGCCAGCAGCCGGACAGGTAGGAGGGACTATGGCTACACCTTC.

This clone was counted once. This chain links TRBV5-1 with TRBJ2-7; 11 bases match TRBD2. The length of the CDR3 is 15 residues. Germline V CDR1 and CDR2: SGHRS, YFSETQ. The V and J ends lost 4 bases and 2 bases, in that order; junction bases with no gene match: 5. The CDR3, as DNA: TGCGCCAGCAGCAGGGGACTAGCGGAGCCCTACGAGCAGTACTTC. Translated, it gives CASSRGLAEPYEQYF.

The chain combines TRBV7-9 with TRBJ2-5; D might be TRBD1 (6 bases). Trimming took 1 base from V and 4 from J, leaving 7 bases between them. The CDR3 is made up of 13 amino acids. In germline, CDR1 is SEHNR, CDR2 FQNEAQ (reference sequence). The CDR3 sequence: CASSLGQAETQYF. The CDR3 nucleotides read TGTGCCAGCAGCTTAGGACAGGCAGAGACCCAGTACTTC.

The chain is built from TRBV2 and TRBJ2-7; 8 positions match TRBD1. V trimming: 6 bases; J trimming: 6 bases; junction bases outside the gene matches: 10. Germline CDR1 and CDR2: SNHLY and FYNNEI. The CDR3 is made up of 14 amino acids. Written as DNA, the CDR3 is TGTGCCAGCAGCCTAGACAGGGGAACATCCGAGCAGTACTTC. Protein: CASSLDRGTSEQYF.

The CDR3 bases are TGTGCCAGCAGCTTTTTAGCGGGGGGCCGCACAGATACGCAGTATTTT. This encodes CASSFLAGGRTDTQYF. V is TRBV7-9 and J is TRBJ2-3, with 10 nucleotides matching TRBD2. Germline values: CDR1 SEHNR, CDR2 FQNEAQ (reference sequence). The J segment lost 1 base and the V segment lost 3 bases, leaving 4 bases of the junction unmatched. The CDR3 loop spans 16 amino acids.

This rearrangement joins TRBV19 to TRBJ2-2; 11 positions agree with TRBD2. The CDR3 consists of 15 residues. V lost 4 bases to trimming and J lost 3 bases; unmatched junction nucleotides: 1. Per the germline V gene, CDR1 is LNHDA and CDR2 is SQIVND (reference sequence). The CDR3 region has the DNA TGTGCCAGTAGTACTAGCGGGGGGTACACCGGGGAGCTGTTTTTT. Amino acids: CASSTSGGYTGELFF.